What follows is one T cell receptor (beta chain) and its context. The antigen is undetermined. Clones were sequenced by immunoSEQ multiplex PCR, and TCRdb holds only the in-frame ones, with some missing. The table includes 25,000 to 30,000 clones, roughly 70% detected once. These data belong to a study of PD-1 blockade in classical Hodgkin lymphoma. The overall study: Intravenous nivolumab at 3 mg/kg was given to patients every 2 weeks. Overall study findings and caveats: Baseline TCR diversity was reportedly lower in newly diagnosed patients than in healthy donors. It was reported as lower still in relapsed/refractory patients.

All trial patients relapsed after autologous stem cell transplantation. This CDR3 is built from 14 residues. Germline CDR1 is SGHTA and CDR2 is FQGNSA. Between the trimmed V and J ends, which lost 3 bases and 4 bases, there was a span of 10 bases. The material was peripheral blood mononuclear cells (PBMCs), obtained before the second cycle of nivolumab. The receptor was isolated from a human donor with classical Hodgkin lymphoma. V and J are TRBV7-2 and TRBJ2-4; D may correspond to TRBD1 or TRBD2 (5 bases each). This CDR3 is CASSLDEGKNIQYF. CDR3 nucleotides: TGTGCCAGCAGCTTGGACGAGGGGAAAAACATTCAGTACTTC.